This is a list of T cell receptor beta chains from one sample in a study of T cell repertoires in cytomegalovirus infection. These receptors are not linked to any known antigen. TCRdb redid the calling of the reads with MiXCR, one entry per CDR3 protein. Among about 160,000 distinct CDR3 sequences, about 20% were seen once, and the ten largest hold about 25%. This sample comprised CD8+ T cells from cultured PBMCs, obtained from culture after CMV antigen stimulation. These receptors all come from a human donor in good health (CMV status not recorded). Some clones in this sample may be carry-over from other donors' samples. CDR3s include the opening cysteine and the closing phenylalanine or tryptophan. The order of the fields is D gene, J gene, V gene, clone size, CDR3 protein, CDR3 DNA. The D gene is left open where the match is weak. The listing skips clone size in some rows; elsewhere it reads once, few, many or a size class.

TRBD1	TRBJ2-7	TRBV7-2	-	CASSATGLYEQYF	TGTGCCAGCAGCGCGACAGGGCTCTACGAGCAGTACTTC
-	TRBJ1-4	TRBV12-3/TRBV12-4	-	CASSGGRGLFF	TGTGCCAGCAGTGGGGGACGGGGACTGTTTTTT
-	TRBJ2-2	TRBV7-9	-	CASSVDPKEPGELFF	TGTGCCAGCAGCGTCGACCCCAAGGAGCCCGGGGAGCTGTTTTTT
-	TRBJ1-5	TRBV7-2	few	CASSLDGPWQPQHF	TGTGCCAGCAGCTTAGATGGTCCTTGGCAGCCCCAGCATTTT
TRBD1	TRBJ1-2	TRBV7-6	-	CASSETGGYGYTF	TGTGCCAGCAGCGAAACAGGGGGCTATGGCTACACCTTC
TRBD2	TRBJ2-5	TRBV7-8	-	CASRQASGGSQETQYF	TGTGCCAGCAGGCAAGCTAGCGGGGGGTCCCAAGAGACCCAGTACTTC
-	TRBJ2-7	TRBV7-6	-	CASSLEERDEQYF	TGTGCCAGCAGCTTAGAGGAGCGGGACGAGCAGTACTTC
TRBD2	TRBJ2-7	TRBV6-2/TRBV6-3	-	CASGSPGLYEQYF	TGTGCCAGCGGGTCACCGGGACTATACGAGCAGTACTTC
-	TRBJ2-7	TRBV6-2/TRBV6-3	-	CASSEMGPYEQYF	TGTGCCAGCAGCGAGATGGGACCCTACGAGCAGTACTTC
-	TRBJ1-5	TRBV6-1	many	CASSDFRAGNQPQHF	TGTGCCAGCAGTGACTTTCGGGCGGGCAATCAGCCCCAGCATTTT
-	TRBJ1-4	TRBV7-2	-	CASSLGGVAREKLFF	TGTGCCAGCAGCCTAGGTGGGGTCGCAAGAGAAAAACTGTTTTTT
TRBD1	TRBJ2-2	TRBV7-8	-	CASKGQGSNTGELFF	TGTGCCAGCAAAGGACAGGGTTCGAACACCGGGGAGCTGTTTTTT
TRBD1	TRBJ2-7	TRBV6-2/TRBV6-3	-	CASSYPWDRGGYEQYF	TGTGCCAGCAGTTACCCTTGGGACAGGGGAGGCTACGAGCAGTACTTC
-	TRBJ2-5	TRBV5-4	-	CASSLWNSETQYF	TGTGCCAGCAGCTTGTGGAACAGCGAGACCCAGTACTTC
TRBD1	TRBJ2-7	TRBV7-6	few	CASTSTGGLYEQYF	TGTGCCAGCACCTCGACAGGGGGACTTTACGAGCAGTACTTC
TRBD1	TRBJ2-1	TRBV11-2	-	CASSLGTTGTVHYEQFF	TGTGCCAGCAGCTTAGGAACGACAGGGACGGTTCACTATGAGCAGTTCTTC
TRBD1	TRBJ1-5	TRBV27	once	CASRTGNQPQHF	TGTGCCAGCAGGACAGGGAATCAGCCCCAGCATTTT
-	TRBJ1-1	TRBV20-1	-	CSARDPGRDAEAFF	TGCAGTGCTAGAGATCCCGGCAGGGACGCTGAAGCTTTCTTT
-	TRBJ2-3	TRBV4-1	-	CASSLSRGRADTQYF	TGCGCCAGCAGCCTCTCTAGGGGTCGGGCAGATACGCAGTATTTT
-	TRBJ2-2	TRBV7-8	few	CASSSSLLDTGELFF	TGTGCCAGCAGCTCCTCATTGCTGGACACCGGGGAGCTGTTTTTT
TRBD1	TRBJ2-7	TRBV6-2/TRBV6-3	-	CASSYRDRTYEQYF	TGTGCCAGCAGTTACCGGGACAGGACCTACGAGCAGTACTTC
-	TRBJ1-1	TRBV10-2	-	CASIGRLNTEAFF	TGCGCCAGCATAGGCCGGCTGAACACTGAAGCTTTCTTT
TRBD1	TRBJ2-5	TRBV5-5	-	CASSRTGVMETQYF	TGTGCCAGCAGCCGCACAGGGGTAATGGAGACCCAGTACTTC